Listed below are T cell receptor beta chains from one sample, sequenced in a study of cytomegalovirus exposure and HLA in healthy donors. The assay was immunoSEQ multiplex PCR, and TCRdb's table has in-frame clones only and misses some. The table lists roughly 150,000 clones, around 66% of them singletons. The source material was PBMCs. Receptor source: a woman in her twenties or thirties in good health and CMV-seropositive. Each CDR3 is given with its conserved first and last residue. D genes are given only for firm matches. The listing skips clone size in some rows; elsewhere it reads once, few, many or a size class.

>NA|TRBV5-1|TRBJ2-5|NA
TGCGCCAGCAGCGAGGGTCAAGAGACCCAGTACTTC
CASSEGQETQYF
>few|TRBV29-1|TRBJ2-7|NA
TGCAGCGTAAGCGGATACTCCTACGAGCAGTACTTC
CSVSGYSYEQYF
>once|TRBV25-1|TRBJ2-3|TRBD2
TGTGCCAGCAGTGATCGGCTAGCGGGATTCACAGATACGCAGTATTTT
CASSDRLAGFTDTQYF
>few|TRBV2|TRBJ2-2|NA
TGTGCCAGCAGCTTTGGAGGGACCACCGGGGAGCTGTTTTTT
CASSFGGTTGELFF
>NA|TRBV19|TRBJ1-2|TRBD1
TGTGCCAGTAGTCCTTCGACAGGGGGCCCTTCTAACTATGGCTACACCTTC
CASSPSTGGPSNYGYTF
>NA|TRBV7-8|TRBJ1-2|TRBD1
TGTGCCAGCAGCGCAAGACAGGGAGCTGGGTACACCTTC
CASSARQGAGYTF
>NA|TRBV7-8|TRBJ2-7|TRBD1
TGTGCCAGCAGCCGGGTATACGGGGGACAGGGTGGCGAGCAGTACTTC
CASSRVYGGQGGEQYF
>NA|TRBV21-1|TRBJ2-7|NA
TGTGCCAGCAGCAACAGGGTGAACGAGCAGTACTTC
CASSNRVNEQYF
>NA|TRBV4-2|TRBJ2-2|TRBD2
TGTGCCAGCAGCCACGGGGGAACTAGCGGGAGGAACGGGGAGCTGTTTTTT
CASSHGGTSGRNGELFF
>NA|TRBV7-3|TRBJ2-7|TRBD2
TGTGCCAGCAGCTTAACCGCGACTAGCTTCTACGAGCAGTACTTC
CASSLTATSFYEQYF
>NA|TRBV11-2|TRBJ2-3|TRBD2
TGTGCCAGCAGCCTAGCGGGGGGGTCGATCACAGATACGCAGTATTTT
CASSLAGGSITDTQYF
>NA|TRBV5-6|TRBJ2-7|TRBD2
TGTGCCAGCAGCTTGGGGACTAGCGGGAGGGGAGGCTACGAGCAGTACTTC
CASSLGTSGRGGYEQYF
>NA|TRBV7-9|TRBJ2-5|NA
TGTGCCAGCAGCTTACTGGCGGGTGCTCAAGAGACCCAGTACTTC
CASSLLAGAQETQYF
>NA|TRBV5-1|TRBJ1-1|TRBD1
TGCGCCAGCAGCTTCGACAGGGCCGAAGCTTTCTTT
CASSFDRAEAFF
>NA|TRBV7-9|TRBJ1-2|TRBD1
TGTGCCACCCCAGACAGGGCTAACTATGGCTACACCTTC
CATPDRANYGYTF
>NA|TRBV6-1|TRBJ1-1|NA
TGTGCCACCAGAATCATAGACCAGCGAGAAGCTTTCTTT
CATRIIDQREAFF
>NA|TRBV13|TRBJ2-7|NA
TGTGCCAGCAGTAAGCCAGCGGACCCTACCTACGAGCAGTACTTC
CASSKPADPTYEQYF
>NA|TRBV5-1|TRBJ1-1|NA
TGCGCCAGCAGCTTGCAGGGAAACACTGAAGCTTTCTTT
CASSLQGNTEAFF
>NA|TRBV4-1|TRBJ2-1|NA
TGCGCCAGCAGTTATATGGAGGGACGAGGAGGGCCTGAGCAGTTCTTC
CASSYMEGRGGPEQFF
>NA|TRBV19|TRBJ2-1|NA
TGTGCCAGTAGTATTCAGTTCAGCGAGAGATCCTACAATGAGCAGTTCTTC
CASSIQFSERSYNEQFF
>NA|TRBV5-6|TRBJ1-3|NA
TGTGCCAGCAGCATGGGCCCACTCGGAAACACCATATATTTT
CASSMGPLGNTIYF
>NA|TRBV9|TRBJ1-3|NA
TGTGCCAGCAGCGGAAGCCCGGGTAGTTCTGGAAACACCATATATTTT
CASSGSPGSSGNTIYF
>few|TRBV4-1|TRBJ1-5|NA
TGCGCCAGCAGCCGGGAGAACGAGGGTCAGCCCCAGCATTTT
CASSRENEGQPQHF
>NA|TRBV28|TRBJ1-1|NA
TGTGCCAGCAGTCCCCCGGGGAGTAGGACTGAAGCTTTCTTT
CASSPPGSRTEAFF
>few|TRBV14|TRBJ1-4|NA
TGTGCCAGCAGCCTTCCGGGTGAAAAACTGTTTTTT
CASSLPGEKLFF
>once|TRBV27|TRBJ2-7|TRBD2
TGTGCCAGCAGCTCTGGACTAGGGGCCTACGAGCAGTACTTC
CASSSGLGAYEQYF
>NA|TRBV2|TRBJ1-4|TRBD1
TGTGCCAGCAGACCAGCTACAGGACAGGGGGCGGAAAAACTGTTTTTT
CASRPATGQGAEKLFF
>few|TRBV7-8|TRBJ1-2|TRBD1
TGTGCCAGCAGCGGGGGGACAGTCTATGGCTACACCTTC
CASSGGTVYGYTF
>NA|TRBV5-4|TRBJ2-3|TRBD1
TGTGCCATCACGTCCTACAGGGGACGGGATACGCAGTATTTT
CAITSYRGRDTQYF
>few|TRBV19|TRBJ1-5|TRBD1
TGTGCCAGCACCGGGACAGGTCGAAGTCAGCCCCAGCATTTT
CASTGTGRSQPQHF
>NA|TRBV9|TRBJ1-1|TRBD1
TGTGCCAGCAGCGTAGCACAGGGGGGCACTGAAGCTTTCTTT
CASSVAQGGTEAFF
>NA|TRBV18|TRBJ2-7|TRBD1
TGTGCCAGCTCGTCAGGGACAGGGAACTACGAGCAGTACTTC
CASSSGTGNYEQYF
>medium-sized|TRBV6-1|TRBJ1-1|NA
TGTGCCAGCAGGACAGGGAACACTGAAGCTTTCTTT
CASRTGNTEAFF
>NA|TRBV11-1|TRBJ2-5|TRBD1
TGTGCCAGCAGCGTCGACAGGGAGGAGACCCAGTACTTC
CASSVDREETQYF
>few|TRBV2|TRBJ1-1|NA
TGTGCCCACACCTGGGAGAGAGAGGCTTTCTTT
CAHTWEREAFF
>NA|TRBV7-9|TRBJ2-1|NA
TGTGCCAGCAGCATAGCCGGGACAATCAATGAGCAGTTCTTC
CASSIAGTINEQFF
>few|TRBV30|TRBJ2-5|NA
TGTGCCTGGAGTGGAAACAGGGTAGGGACCCAGTACTTC
CAWSGNRVGTQYF
>NA|TRBV5-1|TRBJ1-2|NA
TGCGCCAGCAGCTCCGAAGGGGGGGCGGCTGGCTACACCTTC
CASSSEGGAAGYTF
>NA|TRBV30|TRBJ1-3|NA
TGTGCAGGCCACGGGGAGATAGCGGGAAACACCATATATTTT
CAGHGEIAGNTIYF
>few|TRBV5-1|TRBJ2-3|NA
TGCGCCAGCAGACGTGGAGTCGGCACAGATACGCAGTATTTT
CASRRGVGTDTQYF
>few|TRBV21-1|TRBJ2-7|NA
TGTGCCAGTTCAGGGGGCGGATCCTCCTACGAGCAGTACTTC
CASSGGGSSYEQYF
>NA|TRBV14|TRBJ1-2|NA
TGTGCCAGCAGCCTTGCAGGGGCCGGAGGCTACACCTTC
CASSLAGAGGYTF
>NA|TRBV6-1|TRBJ2-7|NA
TGTGCCAGCTCACCGGGACACCGCTACGAGCAGTACTTC
CASSPGHRYEQYF
>NA|TRBV6-5|TRBJ1-1|NA
TGTGCCAGCAGTTACTCCGGGGTTCTGAACACTGAAGCTTTCTTT
CASSYSGVLNTEAFF
>NA|TRBV18|TRBJ1-6|NA
TGTGCCAGCTCACCAGCAGACAGATCTTCACCCCTCCACTTT
CASSPADRSSPLHF
>NA|TRBV2|TRBJ1-5|TRBD1
TGTGCCAGCAGTGCCGGGACAGTTAGCAATCAGCCCCAGCATTTT
CASSAGTVSNQPQHF
>NA|TRBV28|TRBJ1-4|TRBD1
TGTGCCAGCAGTCTCGCTCCGGGACAGGGGAATGAAAAACTGTTTTTT
CASSLAPGQGNEKLFF
>few|TRBV10-3|TRBJ2-2|NA
TGTGCCATCAAGAACAACCTTCAAGCCAGGGTCGGGGAGCTGTTTTTT
CAIKNNLQARVGELFF
>NA|TRBV27|TRBJ1-1|NA
TGTGCCAGCAGTTTTGGGGGGGCGAACACTGAAGCTTTCTTT
CASSFGGANTEAFF
>NA|TRBV6-5|TRBJ1-1|NA
TGTGCCAGCAGTTACTCGAACAGGGAATTGAACACTGAAGCTTTCTTT
CASSYSNRELNTEAFF
>NA|TRBV13|TRBJ2-1|TRBD2
TGTGCCAGCAGCTTACCAGCGGGGGGGCAGAGGGATGAGCAGTTCTTC
CASSLPAGGQRDEQFF
>NA|TRBV5-1|TRBJ2-1|NA
TGCGCCAGCAGCTTGGATCGGGGAGGTGAGCAGTTCTTC
CASSLDRGGEQFF
>few|TRBV6-1|TRBJ2-7|TRBD1
TGTGCCAGCAGTGACAGAATCGATGGGACAGACTACGAGCAGTACTTC
CASSDRIDGTDYEQYF
>NA|TRBV6-5|TRBJ2-5|NA
TGTGCCAGCAGTTACTCGAATTGGAACAGGGAGACCCAGTACTTC
CASSYSNWNRETQYF
>NA|TRBV2|TRBJ2-3|TRBD2
TGTGCCAGCACGACCGGACTAGCGGGAGTGGTGCGGGCAGATACGCAGTATTTT
CASTTGLAGVVRADTQYF
>few|TRBV6-5|TRBJ1-4|NA
TGTGCCAGCAAACCCCGTGGGAGTCGAGAGGAACTGTTTTTT
CASKPRGSREELFF
>NA|TRBV7-2|TRBJ2-5|TRBD1
TGTGCCAGCAGCCGGGGACAGCCTCAGACCCAGTACTTC
CASSRGQPQTQYF